This note documents a single TCR beta chain sequence. The CDR3 totals 14 residues. CDR1 is SEHNR, CDR2 FQNEAQ, per germline (reference sequence). Trimming stripped 5 bases from V and 10 bases from J, with 15 bases between. The protocol was immunoSEQ multiplex PCR, while the TCRdb copy is restricted to in-frame clones and leaves out a portion. Of some 360,000 clones in the sample, over 85% are singletons; the top ten hold around 4%. This record belongs to a study of blood T cell repertoires in COVID-19. On the study more broadly: PBMCs, B-cell-depleted T cells, or T cells provided the cDNA or gDNA that made up the material.

V and J are TRBV7-9 and TRBJ1-6; D may be TRBD1 (5 bases). What was sequenced was peripheral blood. This clonotype originated in a woman aged 55-70 years with COVID-19, enrolled during active disease. For the CDR3, the DNA is TGTGCCAGCAGCCCAGACGGGGGGGGATCACCCCTCCACTTT. It yields the protein CASSPDGGGSPLHF.